This T cell receptor beta chain was profiled in a study of T cells in narcolepsy (dated by TCRdb to the late 2010s). For the wider study: Patients with narcolepsy type 1 or type 2 (NT1, NT2) and healthy control donors were enrolled in the study. To look for autoreactive T cells in narcolepsy patients that target self-antigens of hypocretin neurons (hypocretin, TRIB2), the study used TCR Vbeta sequencing to follow clonotypes in blood and CSF.

Memory CD4+ T cells were sorted ex vivo from peripheral blood of narcolepsy patients and healthy controls for TCR Vbeta sequencing. To note about this clone: The antigen this receptor binds is unknown. Within one base of it there is no much larger clone, and no base qualities were kept.

Findings and caveats that apply to the study as a whole: Numbers of sequenced blood memory CD4+ clonotypes were comparable, with averages of about 39,494 in patients and approximately 33,000 in controls. No sequences matching autoreactive T cell clones were contained in some blood memory CD4+ repertoires from patients and controls. According to the report, autoreactive clonotypes were detected serially in the blood of the same patients and of different patients, but not in healthy controls. Plots that compared CSF and blood CD4+ T cell clonotypes from the same patient highlighted HCRT-specific and TRIB2-specific autoreactive clonotypes.

Relative to germline, V is 6 bases shorter and J is 3 bases shorter, with 12 bases between their ends. The germline V gene (reference sequence) specifies MNHNY as CDR1 and SVGAGI as CDR2. From its cysteine to its phenylalanine, the CDR3 spans 14 amino acids. Only the CDR3 part of the read is kept: 42 bases, read in frame from the first base. Library preparation employed the immunoSEQ multiplex PCR assay. TCRdb holds this immuneACCESS table with in-frame rearrangements only. Some clones are missing; in checked studies, unresolved V genes explain under half, and the rest has no known cause. Counted in this sample were approximately 30,000 clones; more than 75% of them appeared once. Of the sample, roughly 1.1% falls within the top ten clones.

Sequenced input: CD45RA- memory CD4+ T cells from PBMCs. The cell subset or site label on this specimen signifies: memory T cells sorted ex vivo from peripheral blood. This chain is built from TRBV6-6 and TRBJ2-1, with the D segment identity uncertain. This clonotype originated in a human donor with narcolepsy. The nucleotides are TGTGCCAGCAGATACAGTTCCGTCTACAATGAGCAGTTCTTC. Protein translation: CASRYSSVYNEQFF.